Included here is one T cell receptor (beta chain) sequence, with context. This entry comes from a study of shared clonotypes between healthy human individuals. Study-level background: Aged between 18 and 49, the donors were a couple of women and three men.

CDR3 length equals 15 residues. Germline CDR1 SGHRS, CDR2 YFSETQ. Trimming took 4 bases from V and 5 from J, leaving 15 bases between them. Each replicate PCR on the sorted subsets used roughly 190 ng DNA (around 30,000 T cell genomes). Authors' analysis steps: ImmunoSEQ sequences covered only the junction and lacked quality scores; filtering therefore differed. Sequencing used immunoSEQ multiplex PCR; TCRdb keeps in-frame clones, though not all of them. The D gene and trimming were derived from the DNA, and the V and J assignments and clone size from that table. Of about 2.4 million clones listed, approximately 94% are singletons. Each sample came from a Caucasian adult donor living in Nashville, Tennessee.

J is TRBJ1-4 and V is TRBV5-1; unclear D gene. The source of this sequence is a man aged 18-30 years in good health. Some clones in this sample may be carry-over from other donors' samples. What was sequenced was naive CD4+ T cells from PBMCs. Documented subset: CD45RA+ positively selected. The DNA of the CDR3 is TGCGCCAGCAGCCCGTCGGGGAGGGTCAATGAAAAACTGTTTTTT. Translating gives CASSPSGRVNEKLFF.